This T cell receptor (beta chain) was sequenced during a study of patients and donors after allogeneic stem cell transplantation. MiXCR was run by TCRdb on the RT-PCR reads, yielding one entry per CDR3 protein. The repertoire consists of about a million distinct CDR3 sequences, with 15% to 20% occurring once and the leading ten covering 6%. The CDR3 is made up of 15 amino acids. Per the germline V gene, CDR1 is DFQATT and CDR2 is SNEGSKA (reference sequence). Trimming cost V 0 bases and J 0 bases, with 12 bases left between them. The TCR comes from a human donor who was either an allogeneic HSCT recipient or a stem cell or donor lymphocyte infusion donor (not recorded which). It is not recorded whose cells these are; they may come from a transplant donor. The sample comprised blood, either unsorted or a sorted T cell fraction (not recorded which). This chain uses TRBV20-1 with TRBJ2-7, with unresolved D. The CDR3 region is CSARDSATRSYEQYF. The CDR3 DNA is TGCAGTGCTAGAGATTCTGCCACCCGCTCCTACGAGCAGTACTTC.